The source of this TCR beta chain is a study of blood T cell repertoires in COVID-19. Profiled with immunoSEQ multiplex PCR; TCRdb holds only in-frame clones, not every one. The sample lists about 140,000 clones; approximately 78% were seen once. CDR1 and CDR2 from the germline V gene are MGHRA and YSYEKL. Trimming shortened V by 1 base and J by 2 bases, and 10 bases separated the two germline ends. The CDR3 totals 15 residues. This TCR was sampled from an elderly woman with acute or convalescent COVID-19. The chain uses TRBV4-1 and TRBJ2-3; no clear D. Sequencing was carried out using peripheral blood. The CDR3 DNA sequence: TGCGCCAGCAGCCAAGCGGGTTGGCCCACAGATACGCAGTATTTT. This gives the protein CASSQAGWPTDTQYF.